This section outlines one T cell receptor beta chain sequence together with its context. Its antigen is not known. This specimen belongs to a study of cytomegalovirus exposure and HLA in healthy donors. Trimming pared 0 bases from V and 4 bases from J, leaving 19 bases between. The CDR3 runs to 17 residues. Germline CDR1 is SGHNT and CDR2 is YENEEA. General study results and limits: First-cohort TCR clusters were later found to tend to co-occur in the 120 validation repertoires. There were three CMV-associated chains whose specificity for CMV antigens was confirmed in vitro.

Sequencing used immunoSEQ multiplex PCR; TCRdb keeps in-frame clones, though not all of them. The sample yields about 73,000 clones, 94% seen once. The sequencing sample was made of PBMCs. The V and J genes are TRBV11-3 and TRBJ2-7; tentatively, D is TRBD2 (5 bases). The TCR was taken from a woman under 30 in good health and CMV-seronegative. The chain's CDR3 is CASSLDMGRRARYEQYF. The CDR3 bases are TGTGCCAGCAGCTTAGATATGGGAAGGCGGGCCCGATACGAGCAGTACTTC.